This T cell receptor beta chain was observed in a study of sequential checkpoint blockade in melanoma (dated by TCRdb to the late 2010s). Notes on the research overall: In a 1:1 randomization, patients received either first-line nivolumab then ipilimumab (arm A) or ipilimumab then nivolumab (arm B). Maintenance nivolumab came after each of the two trial sequences. Study-wide findings and limitations: Validation of the response-prediction model combining TCR metrics and mutation burden is needed in larger, independent patient cohorts.

The germline V gene yields SGHRS for CDR1 and YFSETQ for CDR2. Inclusive of the bounding cysteine and phenylalanine, the CDR3 is 16 residues long. The entry retains the CDR3 DNA only, 48 bases that are in frame from base 1. Relative to germline, V is 4 bases shorter and J is 7 bases shorter, with 20 bases between their ends. Taken with the paper, the label for treatment or condition translates to: randomized to nivolumab then ipilimumab (arm A) or the reverse (arm B). Prior DNA-damaging chemotherapy had not been received by any trial patient. Thawed PBMCs were sorted on a FACS Aria II flow cytometer to isolate live CD3+CD8+ cells negative for CD19 and CD56. The samples were obtained from melanoma patients enrolled in CheckMate 064, an open-label, randomized phase II trial testing sequential checkpoint blockade. Peripheral blood mononuclear cells were collected by leukapheresis, purified using Ficoll-Paque, and frozen in human serum containing 10% DMSO. Purity of sorted blood CD3+CD8+ cells was verified at >95% immediately after sorting, followed by DNA extraction.

A single count supports this clone. There is no known antigen for this receptor. Base qualities are not recorded, but no much larger clone differs from it by a single base. TCRbeta CDR3 regions were immunosequenced from genomic DNA with the immunoSEQ Assay. Prior to high-throughput sequencing, genomic DNA was amplified by bias-controlled multiplex PCR. As for the authors' bioinformatics: To quantify the absolute abundance of each unique TCRbeta CDR3 region, the sequences were collapsed and filtered. Clonality, defined as 1 minus Pielou's evenness, was calculated using only productive rearrangements. A previously published method was used to identify clones with significantly greater frequencies in on-treatment samples than in baseline samples. Sourced from immuneACCESS, this table was stored by TCRdb with only in-frame sequences that have V and J called. A share of the clones is absent; for the studies checked, an unresolved V gene accounts for under half, and the remainder has no known explanation. V and J calls and clone size are as listed in that table; D and trimming were resolved from the DNA. The sample contains over 20,000 clones, around 70% of them found a single time. The top ten clones comprise approximately 18% of the sample.

The sample consisted of CD8+ T cells sorted from blood (inferred from file names), taken from a patient given nivolumab and ipilimumab in sequence. The TCR was taken from a human donor with melanoma. Rearrangement joined TRBV5-1 to TRBJ2-2; no D gene is confidently identified. The CDR3 protein is CASSPWVLPGDGELFF. The base sequence is TGCGCCAGCAGCCCCTGGGTCCTGCCGGGTGACGGGGAGCTGTTTTTT.